A single sample gave rise to the 28 T cell receptor beta chains below, sequenced in a study of cytomegalovirus exposure and HLA in healthy donors. The PCR used 60 Vbeta and 13 Jbeta primers. Clones were sequenced by immunoSEQ multiplex PCR, and TCRdb holds only the in-frame ones, with some missing. In the table there are 180,000 or so clones, about three quarters of which are singletons. The specimen sequenced was PBMCs. The receptors come from a man in his forties in good health and CMV-seropositive.

A remark on this clone: Distinct nucleotide sequences in the sample also encode this CDR3. This chain joins TRBV6-6 and TRBJ2-7; D is undetermined. This CDR3 region has 13 residues. Germline V CDR1 and CDR2: MNHNY, SVGAGI (reference sequence). V dropped 0 bases and J dropped 3 bases, with 6 bases sitting between them. The CDR3 bases are TGTGCCAGCAGTTACTCGCGCGGCTACGAGCAGTACTTC. Translation gives CASSYSRGYEQYF.

The chain has TRBV19 and TRBJ2-1; 9 bases are shared with TRBD2. The length of the CDR3 is 16 residues. The V segment lost 3 bases and the J segment 12 bases; nucleotides outside the gene matches: 15. The germline CDR1 and CDR2 sequences are LNHDA and SQIVND (reference sequence). This chain's CDR3 is CASSIAATSGAPGQFF. CDR3 bases: TGTGCCAGTAGTATCGCCGCGACTAGCGGAGCCCCTGGGCAGTTCTTC.

The chain joins TRBV14 to TRBJ2-7; 12 bases are a match to TRBD2. Germline loops: CDR1 SGHDN, CDR2 FVKESK. This CDR3 contains 14 residues. V dropped 6 bases and J dropped 3; count of bases not matched to a gene: 3. The CDR3 region has the DNA TGTGCCAGCAGTCAGACTAGCGGGAGCTACGAGCAGTACTTC. It specifies CASSQTSGSYEQYF.

The gene calls are TRBV6-6 and TRBJ2-1; TRBD2 agrees at 13 bases. V was pared by 5 bases and J by 6 bases, with 7 bases of the junction left unmatched. CDR1 MNHNY and CDR2 SVGAGI come from the germline V gene (reference sequence). The CDR3 extends over 16 amino acids. The CDR3 loop reads CASSPPGLAGANEQFF. CDR3 DNA: TGTGCCAGCAGTCCACCTGGACTAGCGGGAGCCAATGAGCAGTTCTTC.

The chain carries TRBV5-8 and TRBJ2-3; D uncertain. The V end lost 1 base, the J end lost 4 bases, and 10 bases lay between the germline ends. Per the germline V gene, CDR1 is SGHTS and CDR2 is YDEGEE. This CDR3 comprises 14 residues. CDR3 in amino acids: CASSLTPTPDTQYF. In DNA form, the CDR3 reads TGTGCCAGCAGCTTGACCCCGACACCAGATACGCAGTATTTT. The variable domain in full, completed from reference TRBV5-8 and TRBJ2-3, reads EAGVTQSPTHLIKTRGQQATLRCSPISGHTSVYWYQQALGLGLQFLLWYDEGEERNRGNFPPRFSGRQFPNYSSELNVNALELEDSALYLCASSLTPTPDTQYFGPGTRLTVL.

The gene calls are TRBV5-1 and TRBJ1-1; D perhaps matches TRBD1 (6 bases). Trimming cost V 6 bases and J 1 base, with 10 bases left between them. Per germline, CDR1 SGHRS and CDR2 YFSETQ. The CDR3 spans 13 residues. CDR3 in DNA: TGCGCCAGCAAAGGGGGAAGGAACACTGAAGCTTTCTTT. Translated, it gives CASKGGRNTEAFF.

This chain uses TRBV6-5 with TRBJ2-3; 10 nucleotides match TRBD2. Trimming at V came to 6 bases and at J to 6 bases, leaving 9 bases not matched to a gene. Germline-derived CDR1 and CDR2 are MNHEY and SVGAGI. The CDR3 sequence is 15 residues long. This CDR3 reads CASRSLAGVLDTQYF. The DNA for the CDR3 is TGTGCCAGCAGGTCGCTAGCGGGAGTCTTGGATACGCAGTATTTT.

J is TRBJ1-1 and V is TRBV5-1; possibly TRBD1 for D (5 bases). V was clipped by 5 bases and J by 1 base, with 9 bases between them. There are 13 residues in the CDR3. CDR1 is SGHRS, CDR2 YFSETQ, per germline. The CDR3 sequence is CASRSQGNTEAFF. The CDR3 DNA reads TGCGCCAGCAGGAGTCAGGGGAACACTGAAGCTTTCTTT.

The chain has TRBV11-3 and TRBJ2-1; 10 bases fit TRBD2. The germline gives CDR1 SGHNT, CDR2 YENEEA. This CDR3 has 16 residues. J gave up 7 bases and V 5 bases, and 11 bases lay outside the gene matches. The CDR3, as DNA: TGTGCCAGCAGCCTAACCCTAGCGGGAGAGGGTAATGAGCAGTTCTTC. It codes for CASSLTLAGEGNEQFF.

V usage is TRBV5-1 and J usage is TRBJ1-2; no clear D gene. Germline assignment: CDR1 SGHRS and CDR2 YFSETQ. V was clipped by 4 bases and J by 9 bases, with 19 bases between them. The CDR3 runs to 14 residues. The CDR3 DNA sequence: TGCGCCAGCAGCCCCCAGACGACATCTGCGAGCTACACCTTC. It encodes CASSPQTTSASYTF.

The CDR3 spells CASSFMVGTGRKTDTQYF. Here the CDR3 DNA reads TGTGCCAGCTCATTCATGGTCGGGACAGGCAGGAAAACAGATACGCAGTATTTT. The chain carries TRBV18 and TRBJ2-3; 8 bases match TRBD1. CDR3 size: 18 residues. Trimming took 5 bases from V and 3 from J; bases not matched to a gene: 16. CDR1 and CDR2 (germline): KGHSH, LQKENI.

This clone was observed once. The V call is TRBV29-1, the J call TRBJ2-1, with TRBD2 matching over 9 bases. There are 14 residues in the CDR3. Losses at the gene ends were 6 bases for V and 6 bases for J; bases not matched to a gene: 9. The germline V gene has CDR1 SQVTM and CDR2 ANQGSEA. In DNA, the CDR3 is TGCAGCGTGGACATAGCGGGAGTACTCAATGAGCAGTTCTTC. It yields the protein CSVDIAGVLNEQFF.

This clone occurred a few times. The chain carries TRBV13 and TRBJ2-1, with D tentatively TRBD1 (6 bases). The germline V and J ends were trimmed by 6 bases and 9 bases, with 15 bases remaining between them. Germline values: CDR1 PRHDT, CDR2 FYEKMQ (reference sequence). The CDR3 spans 13 residues. CDR3 in amino acids: CASSDQGKGEQFF. The CDR3 DNA reads TGTGCCAGCAGTGATCAGGGGAAGGGTGAGCAGTTCTTC. The full variable domain, rest sourced from reference TRBV13 and TRBJ2-1, is AAGVIQSPRHLIKEKRETATLKCYPIPRHDTVYWYQQGPGQDPQFLISFYEKMQSDKGSIPDRFSAQQFSDYHSELNMSSLELGDSALYFCASSDQGKGEQFFGPGTRLTVL.

The chain uses TRBV11-2 and TRBJ2-7; 8 bases line up with TRBD2. The CDR3 sequence is 15 residues long. Unmatched junction bases numbered 9, after V lost 6 bases and J lost 2 bases. Germline CDR1 is SGHAT and CDR2 is FQNNGV. CDR3 residues: CASSAGGRPTYEQYF. In nucleotides, the CDR3 is TGTGCCAGCAGTGCTGGCGGGAGGCCGACCTACGAGCAGTACTTC.

The chain combines TRBV5-7 with TRBJ2-2; TRBD2 is a possible D gene (6 bases). TRBV5-7 is reported as an ORF; its role is uncertain. The ends were cut back, 3 bases at V and 5 bases at J, with 20 bases in the middle. CDR3 size: 17 residues. The CDR3 sequence: CASSWRRGAEGTGELFF. The CDR3, as DNA: TGTGCCAGCAGCTGGCGGAGGGGAGCGGAAGGAACCGGGGAGCTGTTTTTT.

This clone was seen only a few times. The CDR3 here is CASSSLRSGANVLTF. DNA for the CDR3: TGCGCCAGCAGCTCCCTGCGCTCTGGGGCCAACGTCCTGACTTTC. This chain connects TRBV5-1 to TRBJ2-6; no firm D call. Germline V gene sequence: CDR1 SGHRS, CDR2 YFSETQ. This CDR3 has 15 residues. The germline V and J ends were trimmed by 3 bases and 0 bases, with 7 bases remaining between them.

The gene calls are TRBV7-9 and TRBJ2-1; TRBD1 is a possible D gene (6 bases). The CDR3 has 16 amino acids. CDR1 is SEHNR, CDR2 FQNEAQ, per germline (reference sequence). V gave up 3 bases and J gave up 4 bases, with 16 bases separating them. In DNA, the CDR3 is TGTGCCAGCAGCTTCCAGCTACAGACAGGTTACAATGAGCAGTTCTTC. This encodes CASSFQLQTGYNEQFF.

With regard to this clone: At one end, the junction sequence differs from germline, possibly due to a read error. This chain links TRBV11-1 with TRBJ2-5, with TRBD2 identical over 8 bases. Germline values: CDR1 SGHAT, CDR2 FQDESV (reference sequence). There are 13 residues in the CDR3. In DNA form, the CDR3 reads TGCGCCAGCAGCTCGGGGGGGCCGGGGACCCAGTACTTC. It encodes CASSSGGPGTQYF. The full variable domain, its missing parts supplied by reference TRBV11-1 and TRBJ2-5, is EAEVAQSPRYKITEKSQAVAFWCDPISGHATLYWYRQILGQGPELLVQFQDESVVDDSQLPKDRFSAERLKGVDSTLKIQPAELGDSAMYLCASSSGGPGTQYFGPGTRLLVL.

This clone was recorded a few times. This chain links TRBV28 with TRBJ2-5; 7 bases agree with TRBD2. Germline CDR1 reads MDHEN; CDR2 reads SYDVKM. V dropped 2 bases and J dropped 5; count of bases not matched to a gene: 5. The CDR3 consists of 14 residues. The CDR3 DNA follows: TGTGCCAGCAGTTTAGAGGTGGGGGGGGAGACCCAGTACTTC. This gives the protein CASSLEVGGETQYF. Filled out from reference TRBV28 and TRBJ2-5, the complete variable domain reads DVKVTQSSRYLVKRTGEKVFLECVQDMDHENMFWYRQDPGLGLRLIYFSYDVKMKEKGDIPEGYSVSREKKERFSLILESASTNQTSMYLCASSLEVGGETQYFGPGTRLLVL.

This chain connects TRBV4-1 to TRBJ2-7; 7 nucleotides agree with TRBD1. Germline trimming cut 3 bases from V and 3 bases from J; bases unmatched to any gene: 5. This CDR3 is built from 14 residues. Germline assignment: CDR1 MGHRA and CDR2 YSYEKL. The CDR3: CASSHGQEVYEQYF. CDR3 DNA sequence: TGCGCCAGCAGCCATGGACAGGAGGTCTACGAGCAGTACTTC.

V usage is TRBV5-6 and J usage is TRBJ1-2, with D maybe TRBD1 (5 bases). The CDR3 extends over 13 amino acids. The germline V gene encodes CDR1 SGHDT and CDR2 YYEEEE. Trimming pared 3 bases from V and 4 bases from J, leaving 10 bases between. The CDR3 region has the DNA TGTGCCAGCAGCTCCAGGGTTGGCTATGGCTACACCTTC. Translated: CASSSRVGYGYTF.

The chain employs TRBV28 and TRBJ1-5, with TRBD1 identical over 10 bases. Germline trimming cut 5 bases from V and 4 bases from J; bases unmatched to any gene: 2. From germline, CDR1 is MDHEN and CDR2 SYDVKM. The CDR3 loop spans 14 amino acids. The CDR3 sequence: CASSPDRGNQPQHF. CDR3 DNA: TGTGCCAGCAGTCCGGACAGGGGGAATCAGCCCCAGCATTTT.

This chain connects TRBV7-2 to TRBJ1-3; D may be TRBD1 (5 bases). Trimming took off 3 bases at V and 0 bases at J, with 6 bases between the two ends. The CDR3 is made up of 14 amino acids. Per germline, CDR1 SGHTA and CDR2 FQGNSA. The CDR3 sequence: CASSLQGSGNTIYF. CDR3 DNA: TGTGCCAGCAGCTTGCAGGGCTCTGGAAACACCATATATTTT.

This clone was seen only once. J is TRBJ1-4 and V is TRBV19; maybe TRBD1 (6 bases). The CDR3 contains 14 residues. Germline values: CDR1 LNHDA, CDR2 SQIVND (reference sequence). Trimming removed 6 bases from V and 2 bases from J, with 10 bases in between. CDR3 residues: CASRKGDTNEKLFF. DNA for the CDR3: TGTGCCAGTAGAAAGGGGGACACTAATGAAAAACTGTTTTTT.

The sample holds a few counts of this clone. This chain joins TRBV7-8 and TRBJ1-6; D gene ambiguous. The CDR3 covers 13 residues. The germline gives CDR1 SGHVS, CDR2 FQNEAQ. V was shortened by 6 bases and J by 7 bases, with 10 bases between the two germline ends. The CDR3 nucleotides are TGTGCCAGCAGGGACTCAGCAAATTCACCCCTCCACTTT. It yields the protein CASRDSANSPLHF.

This clone occurred a few times. This chain links TRBV7-2 with TRBJ1-5; a possible D gene is TRBD1 (5 bases). This CDR3 comprises 15 residues. With 3 bases removed from V and 0 bases from J, the gap between germline ends came to 9 bases. CDR1 and CDR2 (germline): SGHTA, FQGNSA. CDR3 in DNA: TGTGCCAGCAGCTTGGCCCAGGGTAGCAATCAGCCCCAGCATTTT. Translating it yields CASSLAQGSNQPQHF. Filled out from reference TRBV7-2 and TRBJ1-5, the complete variable domain reads GAGVSQSPSNKVTEKGKDVELRCDPISGHTALYWYRQSLGQGLEFLIYFQGNSAPDKSGLPSDRFSAERTGGSVSTLTIQRTQQEDSAVYLCASSLAQGSNQPQHFGDGTRLSIL.

With respect to this clone: A read error is likely, as this CDR3 ends without the conserved phenylalanine or tryptophan. V and J are TRBV2 and TRBJ1-6; D is uncertain. Germline V gives CDR1 SNHLY, CDR2 FYNNEI. Trimming left V 1 base short and J 9 bases short, with 10 bases between. The CDR3 contains 14 residues. The CDR3 reads CASSEVSGISPLHL. The CDR3, as DNA: TGTGCCAGCAGTGAAGTCAGCGGTATTTCACCCCTCCACCTT.

V usage is TRBV28 and J usage is TRBJ2-1; D gene unclear. The germline gives CDR1 MDHEN, CDR2 SYDVKM. With 5 bases removed from V and 6 bases from J, the gap between germline ends came to 8 bases. This CDR3 contains 12 residues. CDR3 region: CASSTLINEQFF. CDR3 DNA sequence: TGTGCCAGCAGTACGCTAATCAATGAGCAGTTCTTC.